The 21 T cell receptor beta chains below were found in one sample sequenced in a study of OX40 agonist ivuxolimab in advanced cancers. Library preparation used the immunoSEQ multiplex PCR assay. In TCRdb, the immuneACCESS table is reduced to in-frame sequences with V and J assigned. These tables do not hold every clone; where another copy was compared, an unresolved V gene accounts for under half, and the others remain unexplained. The sample table contains some 19,000 clones; only one count was recorded for about 90% of them. Of the sample, 16% falls within the top ten clones. The source material was CD4+ or CD8+ T cells sorted from blood, sampled in a trial of the OX40 agonist ivuxolimab. The receptors were gathered from an adult with an advanced solid tumor such as melanoma, head and neck, liver or kidney cancer.

The chain couples TRBV4-1 to TRBJ2-3; D call uncertain. Trimming stripped 6 bases from V and 0 bases from J, with 13 bases between. This CDR3 is built from 15 residues. Germline loops: CDR1 MGHRA, CDR2 YSYEKL. The CDR3 reads CASSNSLGSTDTQYF. In nucleotides, the CDR3 is TGCGCCAGCAGTAACTCGCTCGGTAGCACAGATACGCAGTATTTT.

The chain employs TRBV5-8 and TRBJ2-1; D gene ambiguous. Deletions cut 0 bases from V and 3 bases from J, with 4 bases between. This CDR3 has 13 residues. Germline CDR1 SGHTS, CDR2 YDEGEE. The CDR3, as DNA: TGTGCCAGCAGCTTGGACGTCTACAATGAGCAGTTCTTC. It specifies CASSLDVYNEQFF.

The CDR3 bases are TGTGCCAGCACCCAGGACGCCTTCTCTGGAAACACCATATATTTT. Translation gives CASTQDAFSGNTIYF. This chain joins TRBV7-9 and TRBJ1-3, with D hard to call. The CDR3 runs 15 residues. V was cut by 7 bases and J by 0 bases, with 13 bases left in between. Germline CDR1 reads SEHNR; CDR2 reads FQNEAQ (reference sequence).

This rearrangement joins TRBV6-6 to TRBJ1-1; D might be TRBD1 (5 bases). The ends were cut back, 0 bases at V and 2 bases at J, with 10 bases in the middle. The germline V gene has CDR1 MNHNY and CDR2 SVGAGI (reference sequence). The CDR3 runs to 15 residues. The CDR3 DNA reads as TGTGCCAGCAGTTACTCTGTAGGGGCCAACACTGAAGCTTTCTTT. It codes for CASSYSVGANTEAFF.

V usage is TRBV6-6 and J usage is TRBJ2-3; no clear D gene. The V end was cut by 4 bases, the J end by 5 bases, with 7 bases between. The germline gives CDR1 MNHNY, CDR2 SVGAGI (reference sequence). The CDR3 covers 12 residues. In nucleotides, the CDR3 is TGTGCCAGCAGTTTGGCGGTAGATACGCAGTATTTT. Its translation is CASSLAVDTQYF.

The chain has TRBV2 and TRBJ2-7; a weak D match, TRBD2 (7 bases). Trimming stripped 2 bases from V and 4 bases from J, with 15 bases between. Germline CDR1 reads SNHLY; CDR2 reads FYNNEI. The CDR3 sequence is 15 residues long. Here the CDR3 DNA reads TGTGCCAGCAGTGAATCGGGCGGGGGCTATTACGAGCAGTACTTC. Translating it yields CASSESGGGYYEQYF.

A remark on this clone: Relative to the germline gene, one junction end is altered; a read error may explain this. The chain employs TRBV29-1 and TRBJ1-2; the D is unclear. The CDR3 runs to 11 residues. CDR1 is SQVTM, CDR2 ANQGSEA, per germline. The CDR3, as DNA: TGCAGCGTTGTACATGTGGGCCGAGTCCACTTC. This sequence encodes CSVVHVGRVHF. The full variable domain, completed using reference TRBV29-1 and TRBJ1-2, is SAVISQKPSRDICQRGTSLTIQCQVDSQVTMMFWYRQQPGQSLTLIATANQGSEATYESGFVIDKFPISRPNLTFSTLTVSNMSPEDSSIYLCSVVHVGRVHFGSGTRLTVV.

This rearrangement joins TRBV19 to TRBJ1-3; D is ambiguous. CDR3 length: 16 residues. V dropped 1 base and J dropped 0 bases, with 10 bases sitting between them. The V gene's germline CDR1 is LNHDA and CDR2 SQIVND (reference sequence). In nucleotides, the CDR3 is TGTGCCAGTAGTATAGGACACCCGAACTCTGGAAACACCATATATTTT. Translated: CASSIGHPNSGNTIYF.

The chain couples TRBV4-2 to TRBJ2-2; perhaps D is TRBD1 or TRBD2 (5 bases each). CDR3 length: 20 amino acids. Trimming cost V 4 bases and J 4 bases, with 28 bases left between them. Germline V gives CDR1 LGHNA, CDR2 YNFKEQ. The CDR3: CASSPAPGPFPSRATGELFF. CDR3 bases: TGTGCCAGCAGCCCAGCTCCGGGACCCTTTCCTTCTAGGGCCACCGGGGAGCTGTTTTTT.

This rearrangement joins TRBV10-3 to TRBJ1-2, with a tentative D call TRBD1 (6 bases). Trimming pared 0 bases from V and 3 bases from J, leaving 14 bases between. Germline V gene sequence: CDR1 ENHRY, CDR2 SYGVKD. The CDR3 has 16 amino acids. The CDR3 DNA reads as TGTGCCATCAGTGAGTCGACGGTCTACAGGGACTATGGCTACACCTTC. Protein: CAISESTVYRDYGYTF.

The gene calls are TRBV13 and TRBJ2-6; 7 positions agree with TRBD1. The CDR3 runs 18 residues. The V gene's germline CDR1 is PRHDT and CDR2 FYEKMQ (reference sequence). V was clipped by 5 bases and J by 2 bases; unmatched bases: 12. For the CDR3, the DNA is TGTGCCAGCAGCCCAACGGGACAGTCCCCCCCTGGGGCCAACGTCCTGACTTTC. Protein product: CASSPTGQSPPGANVLTF.

This CDR3 reads CASSEHPTETYEQYF. The CDR3 nucleotides read TGTGCCAGCAGCGAACACCCGACAGAAACCTACGAGCAGTACTTC. The V gene is TRBV7-7, the J gene TRBJ2-7; maybe TRBD1 (5 bases). Germline CDR1 and CDR2: SSHAT and FNYEAQ (reference sequence). This CDR3 contains 15 residues. Trimming stripped 5 bases from V and 2 bases from J, with 16 bases between.

The chain is built from TRBV4-1 and TRBJ2-4; D might be TRBD1 or TRBD2, each matching 5 bases. The CDR3 spans 15 residues. Germline lookup yields CDR1 MGHRA and CDR2 YSYEKL. Deletions cut 1 base from V and 0 bases from J, with 7 bases between. Written as DNA, the CDR3 is TGCGCCAGCAGCCAAGCCGGGACAGCCAAAAACATTCAGTACTTC. It translates to CASSQAGTAKNIQYF.

The rearrangement uses TRBV4-2 and TRBJ1-2; 9 nucleotides agree with TRBD1. The junction had 14 bases not matched to a gene; V was cut back by 0 bases and J by 6 bases. The CDR3 is made up of 18 amino acids. Germline V lookup: CDR1 LGHNA, CDR2 YNFKEQ. The CDR3 loop is CASSQDLWGTGGLDGYTF. The CDR3 region has the DNA TGTGCCAGCAGCCAAGATCTATGGGGTACAGGGGGCCTAGATGGCTACACCTTC.

This clone rates as large (0.1 to 1%). V and J are TRBV6-1 and TRBJ2-2; no reliable D call. V lost 2 bases, J lost 3 bases, and 4 bases lay in between. The CDR3 loop spans 13 amino acids. In germline, CDR1 is MNHNS, CDR2 SASEGT. This chain's CDR3 is CASSESDTGELFF. CDR3 sequence (DNA): TGTGCCAGCAGTGAATCGGACACCGGGGAGCTGTTTTTT.

The V call is TRBV7-2, the J call TRBJ1-2, with D possibly TRBD1 on 5 matching bases. The CDR3 extends over 14 amino acids. CDR1 is SGHTA and CDR2 is FQGNSA in the germline V gene. V was pared by 5 bases and J by 8 bases, with 18 bases between. CDR3 DNA sequence: TGTGCCAGCAGCCTAGGGAGGCGCGGGGACGGCTACACCTTC. Its translation: CASSLGRRGDGYTF. The full variable domain, completed using reference TRBV7-2 and TRBJ1-2, is GAGVSQSPSNKVTEKGKDVELRCDPISGHTALYWYRQSLGQGLEFLIYFQGNSAPDKSGLPSDRFSAERTGGSVSTLTIQRTQQEDSAVYLCASSLGRRGDGYTFGSGTRLTVV.

J is TRBJ1-1 and V is TRBV25-1, with 7 bases aligning to TRBD1. From germline, CDR1 is MGHDK and CDR2 SYGVNS. The CDR3 totals 15 residues. Germline trimming cut 2 bases from V and 0 bases from J; bases unmatched to any gene: 3. DNA of the CDR3: TGTGCCAGCAGTGAACTACAGGGGATGAACACTGAAGCTTTCTTT. Translation: CASSELQGMNTEAFF. The full variable domain, its missing parts supplied by reference TRBV25-1 and TRBJ1-1, is EADIYQTPRYLVIGTGKKITLECSQTMGHDKMYWYQQDPGMELHLIHYSYGVNSTEKGDLSSESTVSRIRTEHFPLTLESARPSHTSQYLCASSELQGMNTEAFFGQGTRLTVV.

This clone was recorded once. The chain recombines TRBV6-1 with TRBJ1-1; 10 bases are shared with TRBD1. Germline CDR1 MNHNS, CDR2 SASEGT. This CDR3 comprises 17 residues. Trimming cost V 3 bases and J 0 bases; bases outside gene matches: 7. CDR3 amino acids: CASSETPTGGLNTEAFF. Here the CDR3 DNA reads TGTGCCAGCAGTGAGACGCCGACAGGGGGCTTGAACACTGAAGCTTTCTTT.

This chain connects TRBV5-1 to TRBJ1-1, with D perhaps matching TRBD1 (6 bases). Germline V lookup: CDR1 SGHRS, CDR2 YFSETQ. V shed 2 bases and J shed 3 bases, with 14 bases lying between them. The CDR3 sequence is 15 residues long. In DNA, the CDR3 is TGCGCCAGCAGCTTATATCAGGGGTCGGACACTGAAGCTTTCTTT. Protein: CASSLYQGSDTEAFF.

The chain carries TRBV7-9 and TRBJ2-7, with D perhaps matching TRBD1 (6 bases). Germline values: CDR1 SEHNR, CDR2 FQNEAQ (reference sequence). The CDR3 loop spans 15 amino acids. V was cut by 4 bases and J by 2 bases, with 15 bases left in between. The CDR3 loop is CASSSTGLVAYEQYF. For the CDR3, the DNA is TGTGCCAGCAGCTCTACAGGGCTCGTCGCCTACGAGCAGTACTTC.

The chain couples TRBV6-1 to TRBJ2-3; D gene unclear. The V gene's germline CDR1 is MNHNS and CDR2 SASEGT. The CDR3 length is 13 residues. The V gene lost 4 bases and the J gene lost 3 bases, with 8 bases spanning the gap. As DNA, the CDR3 is TGTGCCAGCAGTGCTCAAGGGACAGATACGCAGTATTTT. Translating gives CASSAQGTDTQYF.